This TCR beta chain was obtained from a study of control samples from healthy donors and cancer patients. Profiled with immunoSEQ multiplex PCR; TCRdb holds only in-frame clones, not every one. The data contain about 130,000 clones, about 93% of them singletons. Looked up from germline, CDR1 is SEHNR and CDR2 is FQNEAQ (reference sequence). The CDR3 contains 15 residues. The V end was cut by 1 base, the J end by 0 bases, with 9 bases between. This clonotype was sampled from a man aged 45-65 years with head and neck cancer. V is TRBV7-9 and J is TRBJ1-1; D is undetermined. The sample consisted of PBMCs. CDR3 in DNA: TGTGCCAGCAGCTTAGTTCCGGGTATGAACACTGAAGCTTTCTTT. Residues: CASSLVPGMNTEAFF.